The rows below give T cell receptor beta chains drawn from one sample of a study of T-cell reconstitution after alpha-beta-depleted transplantation in children. Each CDR3 protein gets one entry after TCRdb re-called the PCR reads with MiXCR. The table has about 610,000 distinct CDR3 sequences, roughly 10% seen once. The sample in question was PBMCs from the stem cell graft donor, obtained from the stem cell graft. The receptors originated from a human donor who donated a stem cell graft to a child with acute myeloid leukemia. The CDR3 runs from the conserved cysteine through the conserved F or W. Fields, in order: D gene, V gene, clone size, J gene, CDR3 protein, CDR3 DNA. The D gene is left open where the match is weak. Where a row states a size, it is once, few, many or the class of an expanded clone; other rows omit it.

D gene: NA
V gene: TRBV27
clone size: few
J gene: TRBJ2-7
CDR3 protein: CASSLSLWTASYEQYF
CDR3 DNA: TGTGCCAGCAGTTTATCGTTATGGACGGCTTCCTACGAGCAGTACTTC

D gene: TRBD2
V gene: TRBV29-1
clone size: many
J gene: TRBJ2-1
CDR3 protein: CSVVEPGLAVYNEQFF
CDR3 DNA: TGCAGCGTTGTCGAACCGGGACTAGCGGTTTACAATGAGCAGTTCTTC

D gene: NA
V gene: TRBV7-2
clone size: few
J gene: TRBJ1-4
CDR3 protein: CASSVFINEKLFF
CDR3 DNA: TGTGCCAGCAGCGTCTTTATCAATGAAAAACTGTTTTTT

D gene: NA
V gene: TRBV5-1
clone size: NA
J gene: TRBJ2-7
CDR3 protein: CASSVDFPTYEQYF
CDR3 DNA: TGCGCCAGCAGCGTTGACTTCCCGACCTACGAGCAGTACTTC

D gene: NA
V gene: TRBV29-1
clone size: NA
J gene: TRBJ1-4
CDR3 protein: CSVELPGQSYEKLFF
CDR3 DNA: TGCAGCGTTGAACTGCCTGGACAGTCTTATGAAAAACTGTTTTTT

D gene: NA
V gene: TRBV14
clone size: NA
J gene: TRBJ2-3
CDR3 protein: CASSHGSSTDTQYF
CDR3 DNA: TGTGCCAGCAGCCATGGCTCTAGCACAGATACGCAGTATTTT

D gene: TRBD1
V gene: TRBV5-1
clone size: few
J gene: TRBJ2-7
CDR3 protein: CASRVQTGASYEQYF
CDR3 DNA: TGCGCCAGCAGGGTCCAGACAGGGGCATCCTACGAGCAGTACTTC

D gene: TRBD1
V gene: TRBV5-1
clone size: NA
J gene: TRBJ2-3
CDR3 protein: CASSSTGQGAMDTQYF
CDR3 DNA: TGCGCCAGCAGCTCGACGGGACAGGGTGCTATGGATACGCAGTATTTT

D gene: NA
V gene: TRBV7-3
clone size: NA
J gene: TRBJ2-2
CDR3 protein: CASSPYHQNTGELFF
CDR3 DNA: TGTGCCAGCAGCCCCTACCACCAGAACACCGGGGAGCTGTTTTTT

D gene: NA
V gene: TRBV10-3
clone size: few
J gene: TRBJ1-5
CDR3 protein: CAISESGPSNQPQHF
CDR3 DNA: TGTGCCATCAGTGAGTCGGGCCCTAGCAATCAGCCCCAGCATTTT

D gene: TRBD2
V gene: TRBV20-1
clone size: few
J gene: TRBJ2-5
CDR3 protein: CSAISGRARETQYF
CDR3 DNA: TGCAGTGCTATCAGCGGGAGGGCCCGGGAGACCCAGTACTTC

D gene: TRBD2
V gene: TRBV6-5
clone size: few
J gene: TRBJ2-3
CDR3 protein: CASSYLRTSGRKDTQYF
CDR3 DNA: TGTGCCAGTAGTTACCTTCGGACTAGCGGGAGGAAAGATACGCAGTATTTT

D gene: NA
V gene: TRBV7-9
clone size: many
J gene: TRBJ2-1
CDR3 protein: CASSFPGRAYNEQFF
CDR3 DNA: TGTGCCAGCAGCTTCCCCGGCCGGGCCTACAATGAGCAGTTCTTC

D gene: TRBD1
V gene: TRBV20-1
clone size: few
J gene: TRBJ2-1
CDR3 protein: CSANRGVNEQFF
CDR3 DNA: TGCAGTGCCAACAGGGGGGTCAATGAGCAGTTCTTC

D gene: TRBD1
V gene: TRBV2
clone size: once
J gene: TRBJ1-5
CDR3 protein: CASRGQTNNQPEHF
CDR3 DNA: TGTGCCAGCAGGGGACAGACGAACAATCAGCCCGAGCATTTT

D gene: TRBD1
V gene: TRBV27
clone size: many
J gene: TRBJ2-4
CDR3 protein: CASSSRTGKNIQYF
CDR3 DNA: TGTGCCAGCAGTTCCCGGACAGGGAAAAACATTCAGTACTTC

D gene: NA
V gene: TRBV3-1
clone size: NA
J gene: TRBJ1-5
CDR3 protein: CASSPSEGGPQHF
CDR3 DNA: TGTGCCAGCAGCCCCTCCGAGGGGGGACCCCAGCATTTT

D gene: TRBD2
V gene: TRBV7-9
clone size: few
J gene: TRBJ2-5
CDR3 protein: CASSPRGGETPKGTQYF
CDR3 DNA: TGTGCCAGCAGTCCGCGTGGGGGGGAGACTCCGAAAGGGACCCAGTACTTC

D gene: NA
V gene: TRBV12-3/TRBV12-4
clone size: many
J gene: TRBJ2-1
CDR3 protein: CASRSRDLTYNEQFF
CDR3 DNA: TGTGCCAGCAGGAGTAGGGACCTAACCTACAATGAGCAGTTCTTC

D gene: NA
V gene: TRBV20-1
clone size: many
J gene: TRBJ2-1
CDR3 protein: CSARVGLQEEFF
CDR3 DNA: TGCAGTGCTAGGGTCGGACTCCAGGAGGAATTCTTC

D gene: TRBD1
V gene: TRBV4-3
clone size: few
J gene: TRBJ2-5
CDR3 protein: CASSQDRVSETQYF
CDR3 DNA: TGCGCCAGCAGCCAGGACAGGGTCTCAGAGACCCAGTACTTC

D gene: NA
V gene: TRBV24-1
clone size: many
J gene: TRBJ2-1
CDR3 protein: CATSDPLYSYNEQFF
CDR3 DNA: TGTGCCACCAGTGACCCACTATACTCGTACAATGAGCAGTTCTTC

D gene: TRBD1
V gene: TRBV4-3
clone size: NA
J gene: TRBJ1-2
CDR3 protein: CASSQGDRGGYYGYTF
CDR3 DNA: TGCGCCAGCAGCCAAGGGGACAGGGGGGGTTACTATGGCTACACCTTC

D gene: TRBD1
V gene: TRBV29-1
clone size: NA
J gene: TRBJ2-3
CDR3 protein: CSVHRTGAFTDTQYF
CDR3 DNA: TGCAGCGTACACCGGACAGGGGCATTCACAGATACGCAGTATTTT

D gene: TRBD1
V gene: TRBV9
clone size: NA
J gene: TRBJ1-2
CDR3 protein: CASSASPDRVIYGYTF
CDR3 DNA: TGTGCCAGCAGCGCAAGCCCCGACAGGGTAATCTATGGCTACACCTTC

D gene: NA
V gene: TRBV5-1
clone size: many
J gene: TRBJ2-5
CDR3 protein: CASSLGDKETQYF
CDR3 DNA: TGCGCCAGCAGCTTGGGGGACAAAGAGACCCAGTACTTC

D gene: NA
V gene: TRBV6-4
clone size: many
J gene: TRBJ1-1
CDR3 protein: CASSEAFRTEAFF
CDR3 DNA: TGTGCCAGCAGTGAGGCATTCCGCACTGAAGCTTTCTTT

D gene: NA
V gene: TRBV9
clone size: NA
J gene: TRBJ1-1
CDR3 protein: CASSVGGGAYTEAFF
CDR3 DNA: TGTGCCAGCAGCGTAGGCGGAGGGGCTTACACTGAAGCTTTCTTT

D gene: NA
V gene: TRBV12-3/TRBV12-4
clone size: few
J gene: TRBJ2-3
CDR3 protein: CASSFLVTDTQYF
CDR3 DNA: TGTGCCAGCAGTTTCCTCGTCACAGATACGCAGTATTTT

D gene: NA
V gene: TRBV20-1
clone size: NA
J gene: TRBJ2-3
CDR3 protein: CSASFTDTQYF
CDR3 DNA: TGCAGTGCTAGCTTCACAGATACGCAGTATTTT

D gene: NA
V gene: TRBV4-2
clone size: few
J gene: TRBJ2-6
CDR3 protein: CASSPNKDSPGANVLTF
CDR3 DNA: TGTGCCAGCAGCCCTAACAAGGACAGTCCTGGGGCCAACGTCCTGACTTTC

D gene: NA
V gene: TRBV23-1
clone size: NA
J gene: TRBJ2-7
CDR3 protein: CASSQPGQTHEQYF
CDR3 DNA: TGCGCCAGCAGTCAACCCGGACAGACCCACGAGCAGTACTTC

D gene: TRBD1
V gene: TRBV12-3/TRBV12-4
clone size: many
J gene: TRBJ2-7
CDR3 protein: CASSLPGTGYGEQYF
CDR3 DNA: TGTGCCAGCAGTTTGCCCGGGACAGGATATGGCGAGCAGTACTTC

D gene: TRBD2
V gene: TRBV20-1
clone size: many
J gene: TRBJ2-3
CDR3 protein: CSVWDSGSASTDTQYF
CDR3 DNA: TGCAGTGTATGGGATAGCGGGAGTGCTAGCACAGATACGCAGTATTTT

D gene: TRBD1
V gene: TRBV6-1
clone size: NA
J gene: TRBJ2-7
CDR3 protein: CASTRGDRGAYEQYF
CDR3 DNA: TGTGCCAGCACCAGGGGGGACAGGGGCGCCTACGAGCAGTACTTC

D gene: NA
V gene: TRBV5-1
clone size: many
J gene: TRBJ2-7
CDR3 protein: CASSLMGSFSYEQYF
CDR3 DNA: TGCGCCAGCAGCTTGATGGGGTCCTTCTCCTACGAGCAGTACTTC

D gene: NA
V gene: TRBV7-2
clone size: NA
J gene: TRBJ2-7
CDR3 protein: CASSRDSLSYEQYF
CDR3 DNA: TGTGCCAGCAGCAGGGACTCCCTCTCCTACGAGCAGTACTTC

D gene: TRBD1
V gene: TRBV5-4
clone size: few
J gene: TRBJ1-2
CDR3 protein: CASSLAVGGLLGYTF
CDR3 DNA: TGTGCCAGCAGCTTGGCCGTAGGGGGCCTGCTTGGCTACACCTTC

D gene: TRBD1
V gene: TRBV29-1
clone size: NA
J gene: TRBJ2-4
CDR3 protein: CSARGTGVNIQYF
CDR3 DNA: TGCAGCGCGCGCGGGACAGGGGTAAACATTCAGTACTTC

D gene: NA
V gene: TRBV5-1
clone size: few
J gene: TRBJ1-1
CDR3 protein: CASSLATVGEAFF
CDR3 DNA: TGCGCCAGCAGCTTGGCCACGGTGGGAGAGGCTTTCTTT

D gene: NA
V gene: TRBV6-6
clone size: few
J gene: TRBJ2-1
CDR3 protein: CASSYSRGNEQFF
CDR3 DNA: TGTGCCAGCAGTTACTCGAGGGGTAATGAGCAGTTCTTC

D gene: TRBD2
V gene: TRBV27
clone size: NA
J gene: TRBJ2-1
CDR3 protein: CASSLLTSGSWPNEQFF
CDR3 DNA: TGTGCCAGCAGTTTACTGACTAGCGGGAGTTGGCCCAATGAGCAGTTCTTC

D gene: NA
V gene: TRBV20-1
clone size: many
J gene: TRBJ1-3
CDR3 protein: CSAREGSGNTIYF
CDR3 DNA: TGCAGTGCTAGAGAGGGATCTGGAAACACCATATATTTT

D gene: TRBD2
V gene: TRBV11-2
clone size: many
J gene: TRBJ2-7
CDR3 protein: CASSLTSGLYEQYF
CDR3 DNA: TGTGCCAGCAGCTTGACTAGCGGGTTATACGAGCAGTACTTC

D gene: TRBD1
V gene: TRBV15
clone size: NA
J gene: TRBJ2-1
CDR3 protein: CATSRIQGALNEQFF
CDR3 DNA: TGTGCCACCAGCCGTATACAGGGGGCTCTCAATGAGCAGTTCTTC

D gene: NA
V gene: TRBV7-3
clone size: NA
J gene: TRBJ2-1
CDR3 protein: CASSPRRLGGNEQFF
CDR3 DNA: TGTGCCAGCAGCCCTCGCCGGCTGGGGGGCAATGAGCAGTTCTTC

D gene: NA
V gene: TRBV20-1
clone size: few
J gene: TRBJ2-3
CDR3 protein: CGVGFLTDTQYF
CDR3 DNA: TGCGGAGTCGGCTTCCTCACAGATACGCAGTATTTT

D gene: TRBD1
V gene: TRBV28
clone size: NA
J gene: TRBJ1-6
CDR3 protein: CASRETGMDSPLHF
CDR3 DNA: TGTGCCAGCAGGGAGACAGGGATGGATTCACCCCTCCACTTT

D gene: TRBD2
V gene: TRBV6-1
clone size: NA
J gene: TRBJ2-1
CDR3 protein: CASRVAGSYNEQFF
CDR3 DNA: TGTGCCAGCAGGGTAGCGGGCTCTTACAATGAGCAGTTCTTC

D gene: TRBD2
V gene: TRBV12-3/TRBV12-4
clone size: many
J gene: TRBJ2-3
CDR3 protein: CATALAGARDTQYF
CDR3 DNA: TGTGCCACCGCTTTAGCGGGAGCTAGAGATACGCAGTATTTT

D gene: NA
V gene: TRBV29-1
clone size: NA
J gene: TRBJ2-1
CDR3 protein: CSVEGLGPTGQFF
CDR3 DNA: TGCAGCGTTGAAGGGCTTGGGCCAACGGGGCAGTTCTTC

D gene: NA
V gene: TRBV7-9
clone size: NA
J gene: TRBJ2-7
CDR3 protein: CASSLVRGPLVVEQYF
CDR3 DNA: TGTGCCAGCAGCTTAGTTCGCGGCCCGTTGGTCGTTGAGCAGTACTTC

D gene: NA
V gene: TRBV20-1
clone size: few
J gene: TRBJ2-3
CDR3 protein: CSARTSQGADTQYF
CDR3 DNA: TGCAGTGCTAGGACATCCCAAGGTGCAGATACGCAGTATTTT

D gene: TRBD2
V gene: TRBV11-1
clone size: few
J gene: TRBJ2-1
CDR3 protein: CASSSSLAGGDNEQFF
CDR3 DNA: TGTGCCAGCAGCTCCTCTCTGGCGGGAGGGGACAATGAGCAGTTCTTC

D gene: NA
V gene: TRBV20-1
clone size: NA
J gene: TRBJ2-6
CDR3 protein: CSASPPTGANVLTF
CDR3 DNA: TGCAGTGCTAGCCCCCCAACTGGGGCCAACGTCCTGACTTTC

D gene: NA
V gene: TRBV20-1
clone size: many
J gene: TRBJ1-1
CDR3 protein: CSARGGAGGTEAFF
CDR3 DNA: TGCAGTGCTAGGGGGGGCGCCGGGGGCACTGAAGCTTTCTTT

D gene: TRBD1
V gene: TRBV20-1
clone size: many
J gene: TRBJ2-3
CDR3 protein: CSAGRGQNTQYF
CDR3 DNA: TGCAGTGCCGGCAGGGGGCAAAATACGCAGTATTTT

D gene: TRBD1
V gene: TRBV28
clone size: few
J gene: TRBJ1-1
CDR3 protein: CATETTRQGLYAFF
CDR3 DNA: TGTGCCACCGAAACTACCCGACAGGGGTTGTATGCTTTCTTT

D gene: TRBD2
V gene: TRBV6-5
clone size: few
J gene: TRBJ2-7
CDR3 protein: CASIKTGGSTYEQYF
CDR3 DNA: TGTGCCAGCATTAAAACGGGCGGGAGCACGTACGAGCAGTACTTC

D gene: TRBD2
V gene: TRBV14
clone size: few
J gene: TRBJ2-7
CDR3 protein: CASSQARGRGKNYFYEQYF
CDR3 DNA: TGTGCCAGCAGCCAAGCTCGGGGGAGGGGTAAGAATTATTTCTACGAGCAGTACTTC